This T cell receptor (beta chain) emerged from a study of cytomegalovirus exposure and HLA in healthy donors. Study-wide results and limits: The study recorded 164 TCR beta chains that were cytomegalovirus-associated. It was reported that the classifier diagnosed cytomegalovirus status with high specificity and sensitivity in both the original and validation cohorts.

Regarding this clone: What it binds is unknown.

Sequencing was performed with immunoSEQ multiplex PCR; in TCRdb, only in-frame clones are kept and a portion is missing. The repertoire holds about 140,000 clones, with about 90% as singletons. The germline CDR1 and CDR2 sequences are SGHNT and YYREEE (reference sequence). CDR3 length: 15 amino acids. Trimming cost V 4 bases and J 3 bases; bases outside gene matches: 6. The sample comprised PBMCs. The receptor's source is a woman younger than 35 in good health and CMV-seropositive. The chain uses TRBV5-4 and TRBJ1-3, with 8 positions matching TRBD1. The CDR3 spells CASSIQGASGNTIYF. In DNA form, the CDR3 reads TGTGCCAGCAGCATTCAGGGGGCTAGTGGAAACACCATATATTTT.